This TCR beta chain derives from a study of shared clonotypes between healthy human individuals (dated by TCRdb to 2018 to 2020). A note on the overall study: Three men and a couple of women, aged 18 to 49 years, made up the cohort. Different laboratories and diverse techniques were used to prepare libraries and sequence TCR repertoires, to increase sequencing depth and limit assay-specific biases. To estimate repertoire size and how much clonotypes are shared between individuals, the study performed deep sequencing of blood TCR repertoires from a few healthy adults. Leukapheresis yielded between about 0.94 and 8.9 billion PBMCs per donor. For each donor, CD4 naive and CD4 memory were each given three plates, CD8 naive was given two plates, and CD8 memory was given one plate. Overall study results and their limits: Naive subsets generally had larger estimated clonotype richness than memory subsets. The genetic and exposure-history diversity represented was limited by the small number of donors. Based on pairwise subsampling, the degree of clonotype sharing among donors was expected to be affected by sequencing depth. Compared with non-shared clonotypes, the clonotypes found in all four sorted-subset donors had higher generation probabilities. Approximately 4.8% of naive CD4, 3.5% of naive CD8, about 2.5% of memory CD4, and approximately 0.39% of memory CD8 clonotypes were shared across a handful of donors. Sampling was restricted to blood, and TCR repertoires in tissues likely differ from the TCR repertoires found in blood. Rarefaction of sorted-subset datasets indicated incomplete sequencing despite the large sequencing depth.

For the CD8 naive samples, CD45RO-negative cells were positively selected for CCR7, yielding a CD45RA+CCR7+ population from which TemRA cells were excluded. Donors were healthy HIV-negative adults with no recently reported acute infections or vaccinations. Only Caucasian adults living in Nashville, Tennessee, USA were represented among the donors. Blood was obtained by leukapheresis, after which PBMCs were separated by Ficoll-Histopaque density gradient centrifugation and cryopreserved in liquid nitrogen vapor phase. Analytical flow cytometry was used to check the purity and quantity of each magnetically sorted T cell population. From each sorted fraction, genomic DNA was isolated and quantified by UV absorbance on a Nanodrop 2000c. TCR CDR3 regions were amplified from genomic DNA by multiplex PCR using the deep immunoSEQ assay. Extracted genomic DNA from each cell subset was spread evenly across all wells of several immunoSEQ 96-well plates, with each plate serving as a replicate. For sorted subsets, 150 to 200 ng genomic DNA, equal to 30,000 to 35,000 T cell genomes, was loaded into each replicate PCR. Purified libraries were quantified with a Qubit 3.0 fluorometer, sized on a Bioanalyzer 2100, and re-quantified with the KAPA Library Quantification kit. Every immunoSEQ 96-well plate was sequenced on a dedicated single-read 150-cycle Illumina NextSeq 550 flow cell. From the authors' description of their analysis: Because the immunoSEQ output held only junctional sequences and lacked quality scores, the filtering could not match the filtering applied to full-length reads. Sequences were annotated with PyIR, a Python wrapper for IgBLAST v1.9, using IMGT germline references to assign V/J genes and CDR3. Reads were removed for weak V/J assignments (E-value above 1e-6), missing CDR3, stop codons, out-of-frame junctions, or ambiguous translated residues. A V3J clonotype was defined by an identical inferred V gene, J gene, and CDR3 amino acid sequence. Percentage overlap between repertoires was calculated by dividing the number of shared unique clonotypes by the size of the smaller repertoire. Repertoire richness was assessed with RTK rarefaction, the Chao1 estimator, and Recon v2.1 estimates of unobserved clonotypes. Generation probabilities were computed with OLGA for all TCRbeta clonotypes obtained by the gDNA method from several donors. TCRdb mirrors the immuneACCESS table, restricted to in-frame sequences. Some clones are absent from its copies; in checked studies, under half trace to an unresolved V gene, and the reason for the others is unknown. D and trimming come from the DNA, and the V and J calls and clone size come from that table. The sample table contains around 2.1 million clones; only one count was recorded for 90% to 95% of them. The ten largest clones capture more than 1.5% of the sample.

As for this clone: The target of this receptor is not known. Per-base qualities were not stored, and no clone one base away is much larger.

Reading from cysteine to phenylalanine, the CDR3 counts 17 amino acids. Only the CDR3 DNA stays, 51 bases, in frame from base 1. CDR1 MNHEY and CDR2 SMNVEV were looked up in the germline V gene (reference sequence). The junction shows trimming of 4 bases on V and 1 base on J, plus 18 bases between the germline ends. The TCR originated in a man between 18 and 29 years old in good health. Some clones in this sample may be carry-over from other donors' samples. This chain joins TRBV27 to TRBJ2-3; perhaps TRBD2 is the D gene, with 6 bases matching. Sequencing input: naive CD8+ T cells from PBMCs. The cell subset or site label, as the study defines it: CD45RA+CCR7+. At the DNA level, the sequence is TGTGCCAGCAGTTCCTCGGACCGGTGGGGGGGCACAGATACGCAGTATTTT. This encodes CASSSSDRWGGTDTQYF.